This passage covers 5 T cell receptor beta chains from one sample sequenced in a study of a mutant IDH1 vaccine in newly diagnosed glioma. The sample's time point: week 11, during vaccination. Vaccinated patients received 300 ug of mutant IDH1 20-mer peptide per dose, with topical imiquimod. What these receptors recognize is not known. Only in-frame clones appear in the TCRdb table, and some are missing; sequencing was by immunoSEQ multiplex PCR. The table has tens of thousands of clones, about 81% seen once; the top ten hold 8.5% to 9.5%. Sequenced material: PBMCs, taken from a glioma patient whose treatment included an IDH1 peptide vaccine. These receptors all stem from a woman between 45 and 65 years old with glioma.

The chain joins TRBV7-9 to TRBJ2-7; TRBD2 is a possible D gene (6 bases). CDR3 length equals 11 residues. Germline CDR1 and CDR2: SEHNR and FQNEAQ (reference sequence). Deletions cut 4 bases from V and 7 bases from J, with 8 bases between. The CDR3 sequence: CASSYGGEQYF. As DNA, the CDR3 is TGTGCCAGCAGCTATGGGGGGGAGCAGTACTTC.

A word on this clone: This CDR3 is also generated by other DNA sequences in the sample. The chain is built from TRBV30 and TRBJ1-4, with D possibly TRBD1 on 6 matching bases. Trimming left V 3 bases short and J 7 bases short, with 21 bases between. Germline V CDR1 and CDR2: GTSNPN, SVGIG (reference sequence). The CDR3 has 16 amino acids. CDR3 protein: CAWSLQRKGGSEKLFF. The CDR3 nucleotides read TGTGCCTGGAGCCTACAGAGGAAGGGGGGGAGTGAAAAACTGTTTTTT.

The rearrangement links TRBV6-5 to TRBJ2-1; TRBD2 might be the D (5 bases). The CDR3 runs to 12 residues. V was trimmed by 11 bases and J by 5 bases, leaving 13 bases between them. CDR1 and CDR2 (germline): MNHEY, SVGAGI. CDR3 DNA: TGTGCCGCCGGGGTACAGCACAATGAGCAGTTCTTC. It codes for CAAGVQHNEQFF.

This sequence joins TRBV11-1 and TRBJ1-5; D uncertain. Germline V gene lookup returns CDR1 SGHAT and CDR2 FQDESV (reference sequence). The CDR3 covers 13 residues. V lost 5 bases to trimming and J lost 5 bases, with 10 bases between them. The CDR3 reads CASSPGWDQPQHF. CDR3 nucleotide sequence: TGTGCCAGCAGCCCGGGCTGGGATCAGCCCCAGCATTTT. Using reference TRBV11-1 and TRBJ1-5 for the parts outside the CDR3, the full variable domain is EAEVAQSPRYKITEKSQAVAFWCDPISGHATLYWYRQILGQGPELLVQFQDESVVDDSQLPKDRFSAERLKGVDSTLKIQPAELGDSAMYLCASSPGWDQPQHFGDGTRLSIL.

The chain combines TRBV7-9 with TRBJ1-2, with D uncertain. V was trimmed by 2 bases and J by 2 bases, leaving 12 bases between them. CDR1 SEHNR and CDR2 FQNEAQ come from the germline V gene (reference sequence). The CDR3 sequence is 15 residues long. In DNA, the CDR3 is TGTGCCAGCAGCTTAAGCGCGTCGGGAAACTATGGCTACACCTTC. It yields the protein CASSLSASGNYGYTF.